A selection of T cell receptor beta chains follows, all from one sample in a study of shared clonotypes between healthy human individuals. Sequenced by immunoSEQ multiplex PCR; TCRdb stores in-frame clones only, minus some. The top ten hold approximately 1.5% of the sample, which has about 1 million clones, about 75% seen once. Sequencing used memory CD4+ T cells sorted from blood. These receptors came from a man aged 18 to 29 in good health. CDR3s include the opening cysteine and the closing phenylalanine or tryptophan. The order of the fields is V gene, clone size, J gene, D gene, CDR3 protein, CDR3 DNA. D genes are given only for firm matches. The size entry is marked missing in some rows and otherwise reads once, few, many or a size class.

v_gene: TRBV10-3; abundance: NA; j_gene: TRBJ2-1; d_gene: TRBD2; CDR3aa: CAIRSGLASYNEQFF; CDR3nt: TGTGCCATCAGATCGGGACTAGCGAGCTACAATGAGCAGTTCTTC
v_gene: TRBV11-3; abundance: NA; j_gene: TRBJ2-1; d_gene: NA; CDR3aa: CASSLDLRGEQFF; CDR3nt: TGTGCCAGCAGCTTAGATCTTCGGGGGGAGCAGTTCTTC
v_gene: TRBV19; abundance: many; j_gene: TRBJ1-1; d_gene: NA; CDR3aa: CASSAGLNTEAFF; CDR3nt: TGTGCCAGTAGTGCAGGTTTGAACACTGAAGCTTTCTTT
v_gene: TRBV14; abundance: NA; j_gene: TRBJ1-6; d_gene: NA; CDR3aa: CASSPGGGLTPLHF; CDR3nt: TGTGCCAGCAGCCCGGGGGGGGGTCTTACACCCCTCCACTTT
v_gene: TRBV9; abundance: NA; j_gene: TRBJ2-5; d_gene: NA; CDR3aa: CASSYAAGAKETQYF; CDR3nt: TGTGCCAGCAGCTACGCGGCGGGGGCGAAAGAGACCCAGTACTTC
v_gene: TRBV19; abundance: NA; j_gene: TRBJ2-1; d_gene: NA; CDR3aa: CASSTLLGASYNEQFF; CDR3nt: TGTGCCAGTAGTACCCTACTAGGGGCCTCCTACAATGAGCAGTTCTTC
v_gene: TRBV2; abundance: NA; j_gene: TRBJ2-1; d_gene: NA; CDR3aa: CASSEGLNNEQFF; CDR3nt: TGTGCCAGCAGTGAGGGTCTTAACAATGAGCAGTTCTTC
v_gene: TRBV7-3; abundance: NA; j_gene: TRBJ2-2; d_gene: NA; CDR3aa: CASSLTSRGRTGELFF; CDR3nt: TGTGCCAGCAGCTTGACGAGTAGGGGACGCACCGGGGAGCTGTTTTTT
v_gene: TRBV7-2; abundance: NA; j_gene: TRBJ2-1; d_gene: TRBD2; CDR3aa: CASSLLAGAYEQFF; CDR3nt: TGTGCCAGCAGCTTACTAGCGGGAGCCTATGAGCAGTTCTTC
v_gene: TRBV28; abundance: NA; j_gene: TRBJ2-7; d_gene: TRBD1; CDR3aa: CASSSGTGALYEQYF; CDR3nt: TGTGCCAGCAGTTCCGGGACAGGGGCTCTTTACGAGCAGTACTTC
v_gene: TRBV2; abundance: few; j_gene: TRBJ1-5; d_gene: NA; CDR3aa: CASRVAGQGSQHF; CDR3nt: TGTGCCAGCAGAGTCGCAGGCCAGGGATCCCAGCATTTT
v_gene: TRBV5-1; abundance: NA; j_gene: TRBJ1-1; d_gene: TRBD1; CDR3aa: CASNQGDRMNTEAFF; CDR3nt: TGCGCCAGCAACCAGGGGGACCGGATGAACACTGAAGCTTTCTTT
v_gene: TRBV7-2; abundance: few; j_gene: TRBJ2-5; d_gene: TRBD1; CDR3aa: CASKMGQAQETQYF; CDR3nt: TGTGCCAGCAAAATGGGACAGGCCCAAGAGACCCAGTACTTC
v_gene: TRBV9; abundance: NA; j_gene: TRBJ1-3; d_gene: TRBD1; CDR3aa: CASSWTGGLGNGNTIYF; CDR3nt: TGTGCCAGCAGCTGGACAGGGGGCCTAGGTAATGGAAACACCATATATTTT
v_gene: TRBV5-1; abundance: NA; j_gene: TRBJ2-2; d_gene: NA; CDR3aa: CASKRTLNTGELFF; CDR3nt: TGCGCCAGCAAGAGGACACTGAACACCGGGGAGCTGTTTTTT
v_gene: TRBV5-8; abundance: once; j_gene: TRBJ1-3; d_gene: NA; CDR3aa: CASSLVQGNTIYF; CDR3nt: TGTGCCAGCAGCTTGGTACAGGGAAACACCATATATTTT
v_gene: TRBV11-2; abundance: few; j_gene: TRBJ2-3; d_gene: TRBD2; CDR3aa: CASSLVVYASGGTDTQYF; CDR3nt: TGTGCCAGCAGCTTAGTAGTTTATGCTAGCGGGGGCACAGATACGCAGTATTTT
v_gene: TRBV7-9; abundance: once; j_gene: TRBJ2-1; d_gene: TRBD1; CDR3aa: CASSLTGGEQFF; CDR3nt: TGTGCCAGCAGCTTAACAGGGGGTGAGCAGTTCTTC
v_gene: TRBV5-4; abundance: NA; j_gene: TRBJ1-6; d_gene: NA; CDR3aa: CASSFSSYNSPLHF; CDR3nt: TGTGCCAGCAGCTTTTCTAGTTATAATTCACCCCTCCACTTT
v_gene: TRBV5-1; abundance: NA; j_gene: TRBJ2-7; d_gene: NA; CDR3aa: CASSVGGSYEQYF; CDR3nt: TGCGCCAGCAGCGTAGGAGGGTCCTACGAGCAGTACTTC
v_gene: TRBV7-9; abundance: NA; j_gene: TRBJ2-7; d_gene: NA; CDR3aa: CASSLALDEQYF; CDR3nt: TGTGCCAGCAGCTTAGCGCTGGACGAGCAGTACTTC
v_gene: TRBV13; abundance: once; j_gene: TRBJ2-3; d_gene: TRBD1; CDR3aa: CASSLRTGVPDTQYF; CDR3nt: TGTGCCAGCAGCTTACGGACAGGGGTACCAGATACGCAGTATTTT
v_gene: TRBV6-1; abundance: NA; j_gene: TRBJ1-5; d_gene: NA; CDR3aa: CASSVGISNQPQHF; CDR3nt: TGTGCCAGCAGTGTGGGAATTAGCAATCAGCCCCAGCATTTT
v_gene: TRBV10-3; abundance: NA; j_gene: TRBJ1-1; d_gene: NA; CDR3aa: CASNRDPHTEAFF; CDR3nt: TGTGCCAGTAACAGGGACCCACACACTGAAGCTTTCTTT
v_gene: TRBV7-9; abundance: few; j_gene: TRBJ2-1; d_gene: TRBD2; CDR3aa: CASSLFLGTSGLHEQFF; CDR3nt: TGTGCCAGCAGCTTATTTCTCGGGACTAGCGGGTTGCATGAGCAGTTCTTC
v_gene: TRBV5-1; abundance: NA; j_gene: TRBJ1-2; d_gene: TRBD1; CDR3aa: CASSLGQGVAGSGYTF; CDR3nt: TGCGCCAGCAGCTTGGGACAGGGGGTCGCGGGGTCTGGCTACACCTTC
v_gene: TRBV5-4; abundance: once; j_gene: TRBJ2-5; d_gene: NA; CDR3aa: CASSLDRGNQETQYF; CDR3nt: TGTGCCAGCAGCTTGGACCGGGGGAACCAAGAGACCCAGTACTTC
v_gene: TRBV30; abundance: NA; j_gene: TRBJ2-6; d_gene: TRBD1; CDR3aa: CAWSWQGASGANVLTF; CDR3nt: TGTGCCTGGAGTTGGCAGGGGGCCTCTGGGGCCAACGTCCTGACTTTC
v_gene: TRBV10-2; abundance: NA; j_gene: TRBJ1-2; d_gene: TRBD1; CDR3aa: CASSERQGGGYTF; CDR3nt: TGCGCCAGCAGTGAAAGACAGGGTGGTGGCTACACCTTC
v_gene: TRBV7-7; abundance: NA; j_gene: TRBJ2-2; d_gene: NA; CDR3aa: CASSPTEGSTGELFF; CDR3nt: TGTGCTAGCAGCCCTACTGAGGGCAGCACCGGGGAGCTGTTTTTT
v_gene: TRBV9; abundance: NA; j_gene: TRBJ2-3; d_gene: TRBD2; CDR3aa: CASSVGFSSGGLYATDTQYF; CDR3nt: TGTGCCAGCAGCGTAGGGTTCTCTAGCGGGGGACTCTACGCCACAGATACGCAGTATTTT
v_gene: TRBV30; abundance: NA; j_gene: TRBJ2-1; d_gene: NA; CDR3aa: CAGKGGILSNNEQFF; CDR3nt: TGTGCCGGGAAGGGCGGTATCCTTTCCAACAATGAGCAGTTCTTC
v_gene: TRBV6-1; abundance: NA; j_gene: TRBJ2-2; d_gene: NA; CDR3aa: CASSEGPVTGELFF; CDR3nt: TGTGCCAGCAGTGAAGGACCGGTCACCGGGGAGCTGTTTTTT
v_gene: TRBV9; abundance: NA; j_gene: TRBJ2-7; d_gene: NA; CDR3aa: CASSAYSGPRDEQYF; CDR3nt: TGTGCCAGCAGCGCATATTCCGGGCCCAGGGACGAGCAGTACTTC
v_gene: TRBV4-1; abundance: NA; j_gene: TRBJ1-6; d_gene: TRBD1; CDR3aa: CASSQAGNRGYNSPLHF; CDR3nt: TGCGCCAGCAGCCAAGCGGGGAACAGGGGGTATAATTCACCCCTCCACTTT
v_gene: TRBV5-8; abundance: NA; j_gene: TRBJ2-1; d_gene: TRBD2; CDR3aa: CASSPIAGGSYNEQFF; CDR3nt: TGTGCCAGCAGCCCTATAGCGGGGGGCTCCTACAATGAGCAGTTCTTC
v_gene: TRBV27; abundance: NA; j_gene: TRBJ1-5; d_gene: TRBD1; CDR3aa: CASAGQGNQPQHF; CDR3nt: TGTGCCAGCGCCGGACAGGGAAATCAGCCCCAGCATTTT
v_gene: TRBV5-1; abundance: NA; j_gene: TRBJ1-1; d_gene: NA; CDR3aa: CASSLRGMTEAFF; CDR3nt: TGCGCCAGCAGCTTGCGGGGGATGACTGAAGCTTTCTTT
v_gene: TRBV6-1; abundance: NA; j_gene: TRBJ1-6; d_gene: NA; CDR3aa: CASKGTHSYNSPLHF; CDR3nt: TGTGCCAGCAAGGGCACCCACTCCTATAATTCACCCCTCCACTTT
v_gene: TRBV13; abundance: NA; j_gene: TRBJ1-4; d_gene: TRBD1; CDR3aa: CASSLSGQGPLNEKLFF; CDR3nt: TGTGCCAGCAGCTTATCGGGACAGGGTCCCCTTAATGAAAAACTGTTTTTT
v_gene: TRBV18; abundance: once; j_gene: TRBJ2-5; d_gene: NA; CDR3aa: CASCPGVQETQYF; CDR3nt: TGTGCCAGCTGTCCGGGAGTCCAAGAGACCCAGTACTTC
v_gene: TRBV2; abundance: NA; j_gene: TRBJ1-5; d_gene: NA; CDR3aa: CASSEGSGSNQPQHF; CDR3nt: TGTGCCAGCAGTGAGGGTTCGGGCAGCAATCAGCCCCAGCATTTT
v_gene: TRBV18; abundance: NA; j_gene: TRBJ2-3; d_gene: TRBD1; CDR3aa: CASSPYETGGLDTQYF; CDR3nt: TGTGCCAGCTCACCATACGAGACAGGGGGTCTCGATACGCAGTATTTT
v_gene: TRBV12-1; abundance: NA; j_gene: TRBJ1-1; d_gene: NA; CDR3aa: CASSGDRGRSEAFF; CDR3nt: TGTGCCAGCAGCGGGGACAGGGGGCGGTCTGAAGCTTTCTTT